The rows below give T cell receptor beta chains drawn from one sample of a study of early T cells in non-severe SARS-CoV-2 infection. TCRdb re-analysed the 5' RACE reads in MiXCR, keeping a single row per CDR3 protein. The table has 65,000 to 75,000 distinct CDR3 sequences, around 13% seen once. The sequenced sample was whole blood. All receptors derive from an adult who was a healthcare worker with PCR-confirmed SARS-CoV-2 infection or an uninfected control (not recorded which). Both conserved end residues are part of each CDR3. Fields, in order: clone size, D gene, V gene, J gene, CDR3 DNA, CDR3 protein. The D gene is left open where the match is weak. Only some rows state a clone size, as once, few, many or a class for expanded clones.

>many|TRBD2|TRBV25-1|TRBJ2-7
TGTGCCAGCAGTGAATTAACAGCGGGATTACGAAAGCAGTACTTC
CASSELTAGLRKQYF
>.|TRBD2|TRBV9|TRBJ2-1
TGTGCCAGCAGCCCAGAGGTGGCGGGGGGAGCCTACAATGAGCAGTTCTTC
CASSPEVAGGAYNEQFF
>few|TRBD1|TRBV6-1|TRBJ1-6
TGTGCCAGCGGACAGGGGAATCGTGGATTTAATTCACCCCTCCACTTT
CASGQGNRGFNSPLHF
>.|.|TRBV13|TRBJ2-7
TGTGCCAGCAGCAACAGGGCTCCAGATGAGCAGTACTTC
CASSNRAPDEQYF
>.|.|TRBV3-1|TRBJ2-7
TGTGCCAGCAGCCAAGCACCGGGAGTCGCCTACGAGCAGTGCTTC
CASSQAPGVAYEQCF
>many|TRBD2|TRBV10-2|TRBJ2-7
TGCGCCAGCAGTCCGGGGGGGCAATACGAGCAGTACTTC
CASSPGGQYEQYF
>many|.|TRBV25-1|TRBJ1-2
TGTGCCAGCAGTGCTCAGGGATGGGGCTACACCTTC
CASSAQGWGYTF
>few|.|TRBV6-6|TRBJ2-3
TGTGCCAGCAGTTACTCGTCTAGCAGTCCCACAGATACGCAGTATTTT
CASSYSSSSPTDTQYF
>many|TRBD1|TRBV7-3|TRBJ2-2
TGTGCCAGCAGCCCACCGGCGACAGGGGTTACCGGGGAGCTGTTTTTT
CASSPPATGVTGELFF
>few|.|TRBV12-3/TRBV12-4|TRBJ2-3
TGTGCCAGCAGCCCAGAGGGGCGCGGCACAGATACGCAGTATTTT
CASSPEGRGTDTQYF
>.|TRBD1|TRBV7-2|TRBJ2-7
TGTGCCAGCAGCTTTGTTGGATCGGGACAGGGTTACGAGCAGTACTTC
CASSFVGSGQGYEQYF
>.|TRBD1|TRBV12-3/TRBV12-4|TRBJ2-1
TGTGCCAGCAGTCCAGAGGACAGGGCCAATGAGCAGTTCTTC
CASSPEDRANEQFF
>many|.|TRBV25-1|TRBJ1-6
TGTGCCAGCAGTAATCATAATAATTCACCCCTCCACTTT
CASSNHNNSPLHF
>many|.|TRBV27|TRBJ2-7
TGTGCCAGCGGGAGTACAATACCCTACGAGCAGTACTTC
CASGSTIPYEQYF
>.|.|TRBV29-1|TRBJ2-7
TGCAGCTCGAAGTCAGATGACGAGCAGTACTTC
CSSKSDDEQYF
>few|TRBD2|TRBV7-2|TRBJ2-1
TGTGCCAGCTCACCGGGGGGGTCCTACAATGAGCAGTTCTTC
CASSPGGSYNEQFF
>many|.|TRBV29-1|TRBJ1-2
TGCAGCGTTGACCACTTGACAGCCTCCTATGGCTACACCTTC
CSVDHLTASYGYTF
>.|.|TRBV20-1|TRBJ2-7
TGCAGTGCTGGAAGAGATGACACCCCCCCCTACGAGCGGTACTTC
CSAGRDDTPPYERYF
>.|.|TRBV6-1|TRBJ2-5
TGTGCCAGCAGTGAAGCCCGGAGGGAGACCCAGTACTTC
CASSEARRETQYF
>.|.|TRBV10-3|TRBJ2-1
TGTGCCATCGGTGCGCTAACTTACAATGAGCAGTTCTTC
CAIGALTYNEQFF
>.|.|TRBV5-1|TRBJ2-5
TGCGCCAGCAGCGGCCCCGGGAGCCAGGAGACCCAGTACTTC
CASSGPGSQETQYF
>.|.|TRBV27|TRBJ1-3
TGTGCCAGTGCGAATACGCAACTGGCCGGAGACACCTCTGGAAACACCATATATTTT
CASANTQLAGDTSGNTIYF
>.|.|TRBV29-1|TRBJ2-1
TGCAGCGTTGCGGGCGGAATCTCCTACAATGAGCAGTTCTTC
CSVAGGISYNEQFF
>many|.|TRBV9|TRBJ2-7
TGTGCCAGCAGCGTAGGGCCCTCCTCCGAGCAGTACTTC
CASSVGPSSEQYF
>.|.|TRBV12-3/TRBV12-4|TRBJ2-6
TGTGCCAGCAGTTTCGGCGGGGGCCGGGGAGGGGCCAACGTCCTGACTTTC
CASSFGGGRGGANVLTF
>few|.|TRBV29-1|TRBJ1-3
TGCAGCGTTACTAAAGGGGTGGAACGGGGAAACACCATATATTTT
CSVTKGVERGNTIYF
>many|.|TRBV7-3|TRBJ1-2
TGTGCCAGCAGCTTACGCGGGGGCGACTATGGCTACACCTTC
CASSLRGGDYGYTF
>few|.|TRBV6-5|TRBJ2-1
TGTGCCAGCAGTTTTTCCCGGACATCCTACAATGAGCAGTTCTTC
CASSFSRTSYNEQFF
>.|.|TRBV3-1|TRBJ2-7
TGTGCCAGCACCCGGGGGACGGGAAAATCCTACGAGCAGTACTTC
CASTRGTGKSYEQYF
>many|TRBD1|TRBV18|TRBJ1-5
TGTGCCAGCTCACCCCCGGCTAGCCCGGGACAGGGTTTTTTGCAGCCCCAGCATTTT
CASSPPASPGQGFLQPQHF
>many|.|TRBV5-5|TRBJ2-1
TGTGCCAGCAGCCCGCTTGGGGTTTTGGCGTTATACAATGAGCAGTTCTTC
CASSPLGVLALYNEQFF
>.|.|TRBV28|TRBJ1-5
TGTGCCAGCAGTTTCGATGGGGGACAGCCCCAGCATTTT
CASSFDGGQPQHF
>many|.|TRBV20-1|TRBJ2-1
TGCAGTGCTAGGGCCTATGAGCAGTTCTTC
CSARAYEQFF
>few|TRBD1|TRBV9|TRBJ1-6
TGTGCCAGCAGCGTAAGCGGGACAGAAAATTCACCCCTCCACTTT
CASSVSGTENSPLHF
>few|.|TRBV2|TRBJ2-7
TGTGCCAGCCAAGGGGGAGGCAGAACCTACGAGCAGTACTTC
CASQGGGRTYEQYF
>.|TRBD2|TRBV7-9|TRBJ2-7
TGTGCCAGCAGCATACGGACTAGCGGGGCCTGGGCCGAGCAGTACTTC
CASSIRTSGAWAEQYF
>.|.|TRBV11-2|TRBJ2-4
TGTGCCAGCAGCTTAGATCGCCAAGCCAAAAACATTCAGTACTTC
CASSLDRQAKNIQYF
>.|.|TRBV3-1|TRBJ2-7
TGTGCCAGCAGCCAAGATAACAGGGACTACGAGCAGTACTTC
CASSQDNRDYEQYF
>.|.|TRBV7-2|TRBJ1-6
TGTGCCAGCAGATTAGGGGTCAGGCTTTCACCCCTCCACTTT
CASRLGVRLSPLHF
>.|TRBD1|TRBV24-1|TRBJ2-1
TGTGCCACCAGTGACCTGGGACAGGGGCTCCACAATGAGCAGTTCTTC
CATSDLGQGLHNEQFF
>many|TRBD1|TRBV20-1|TRBJ1-2
TGCAGTGCCCACCCGGACGACAGGGCGGGACCGTCGGTCTATGGCTACACCTTC
CSAHPDDRAGPSVYGYTF
>.|.|TRBV5-6|TRBJ2-3
TGTGCCAGCAGCTTGGGGGGACTCACAGATACGCAGTATTTT
CASSLGGLTDTQYF
>many|.|TRBV29-1|TRBJ2-1
TGCAGCGTTGCTCGGGTGGCCAGGACCAATGAGCAGTTCTTC
CSVARVARTNEQFF
>.|.|TRBV9|TRBJ1-1
TGTGCCAGCAGCGCGGAGGCCAAGTGGACTGAAGCTTTCTTT
CASSAEAKWTEAFF
>.|.|TRBV20-1|TRBJ2-4
TGCAGTGCTAGAATCCCCCAGGGGAATATGGCCAAAAACATTCAGTACTTC
CSARIPQGNMAKNIQYF
>few|TRBD1|TRBV5-6|TRBJ2-2
TGTGCCAGCAGCGCCACAGGGGGCGGCGGGGAGCTGTTTTTT
CASSATGGGGELFF
>.|.|TRBV4-3|TRBJ1-2
TGCGCCAGCAGCCAAGATCAGTTGAGGGATGATCGCTACACCTTC
CASSQDQLRDDRYTF
>many|TRBD2|TRBV18|TRBJ2-1
TGTGCCAGCTCACCACCGGGACTAGCGGGTTATGAGCAGTTCTTC
CASSPPGLAGYEQFF
>few|TRBD2|TRBV18|TRBJ2-1
TGTGCCAGCTCACTAGACGGACTAGCGGGGGGTGAGCAGTTCTTC
CASSLDGLAGGEQFF
>many|.|TRBV29-1|TRBJ2-7
TGCAGCGTTGCAACCTGGGAGCAGTACTTC
CSVATWEQYF
>.|TRBD2|TRBV11-2|TRBJ2-7
TGTGCCAGCAGCCGATGGGGGGAGGGCTACGAGCAGTACTTC
CASSRWGEGYEQYF
>.|.|TRBV5-6|TRBJ2-7
TGTGCCAGCAACTCCCTGGGGCGGCGTTCCTACGAGCAGTACTTC
CASNSLGRRSYEQYF
>many|.|TRBV11-2|TRBJ2-3
TGTGCCAGCAGCTTAGGGGCGGCCCTTGATGGGGATACGCAGTATTTT
CASSLGAALDGDTQYF
>many|TRBD1|TRBV28|TRBJ2-7
TGTGCCAGCACCCTCTCGGGACAGGGTCATCAGCAGTACTTC
CASTLSGQGHQQYF